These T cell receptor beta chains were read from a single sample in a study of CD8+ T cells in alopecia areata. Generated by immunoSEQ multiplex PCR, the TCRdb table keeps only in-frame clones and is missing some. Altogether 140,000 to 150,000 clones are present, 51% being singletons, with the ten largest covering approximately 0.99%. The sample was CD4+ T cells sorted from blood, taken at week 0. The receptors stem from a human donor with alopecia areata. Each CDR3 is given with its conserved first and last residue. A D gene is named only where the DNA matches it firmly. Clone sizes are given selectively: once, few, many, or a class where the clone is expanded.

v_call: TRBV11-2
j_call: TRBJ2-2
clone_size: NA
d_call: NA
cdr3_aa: CASSRLLGELFF
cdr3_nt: TGTGCCAGCAGCCGACTCCTCGGGGAGCTGTTTTTT

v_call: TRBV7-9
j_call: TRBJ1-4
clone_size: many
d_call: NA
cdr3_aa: CATDSEKLFF
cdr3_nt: TGTGCCACCGACTCTGAAAAACTGTTTTTT

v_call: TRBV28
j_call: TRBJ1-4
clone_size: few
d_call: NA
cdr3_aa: CAIHANEKLFF
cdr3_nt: TGTGCGATACATGCTAATGAAAAACTGTTTTTT

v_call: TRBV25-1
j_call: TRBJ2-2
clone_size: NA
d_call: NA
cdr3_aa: CASSPPGHSNTGELFF
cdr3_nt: TGTGCCAGCAGCCCCCCGGGACACTCGAACACCGGGGAGCTGTTTTTT

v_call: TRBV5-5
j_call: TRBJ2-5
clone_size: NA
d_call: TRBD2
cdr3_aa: CASSGIPSGAQETQYF
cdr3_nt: TGTGCCAGCAGCGGCATTCCTAGCGGGGCCCAAGAGACCCAGTACTTC

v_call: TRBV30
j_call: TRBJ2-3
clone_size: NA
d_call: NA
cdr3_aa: CARRGATDTQYF
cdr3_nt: TGTGCCCGCCGAGGAGCCACAGATACGCAGTATTTT

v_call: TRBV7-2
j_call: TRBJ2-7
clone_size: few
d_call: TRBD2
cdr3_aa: CASSSLSGRAWYEQYF
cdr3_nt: TGTGCCAGCAGCTCACTTAGCGGGAGGGCCTGGTACGAGCAGTACTTC

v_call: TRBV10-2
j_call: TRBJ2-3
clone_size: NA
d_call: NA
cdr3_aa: CASSGVSTDTQYF
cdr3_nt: TGCGCCAGCAGTGGTGTTAGCACAGATACGCAGTATTTT

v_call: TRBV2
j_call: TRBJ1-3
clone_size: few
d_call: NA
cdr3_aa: CASRFFGSSPGGNTIYF
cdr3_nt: TGTGCCAGCAGGTTCTTCGGGTCCTCTCCTGGTGGAAACACCATATATTTT

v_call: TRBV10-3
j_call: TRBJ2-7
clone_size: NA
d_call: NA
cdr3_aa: CAISDPYEQYF
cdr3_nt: TGTGCCATCAGTGACCCCTACGAGCAGTACTTC

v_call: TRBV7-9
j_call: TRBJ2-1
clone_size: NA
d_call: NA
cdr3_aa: CASSFWVNEQFF
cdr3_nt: TGTGCCAGCAGCTTCTGGGTCAATGAGCAGTTCTTC

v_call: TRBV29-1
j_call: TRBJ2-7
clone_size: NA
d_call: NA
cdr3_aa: CSVLSGSHYEQYF
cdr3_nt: TGCAGCGTTCTGAGCGGAAGTCACTACGAGCAGTACTTC

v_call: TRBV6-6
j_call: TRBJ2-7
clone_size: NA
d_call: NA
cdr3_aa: CASSYSSGFYEQYF
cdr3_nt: TGTGCCAGCAGTTACTCCTCAGGGTTCTACGAGCAGTACTTC

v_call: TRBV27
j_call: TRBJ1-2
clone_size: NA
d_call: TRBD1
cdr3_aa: CASSFLQGRGPYGYTF
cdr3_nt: TGTGCCAGCAGTTTCCTCCAAGGGAGGGGGCCCTATGGCTACACCTTC

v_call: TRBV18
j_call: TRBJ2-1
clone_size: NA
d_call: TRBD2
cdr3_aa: CASSRLAGYHEQFF
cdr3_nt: TGTGCCAGCTCACGGCTAGCGGGATATCATGAGCAGTTCTTC

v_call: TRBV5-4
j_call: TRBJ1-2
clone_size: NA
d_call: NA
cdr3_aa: CASSLGFKDHYGYTF
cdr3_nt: TGTGCCAGCAGCTTGGGGTTCAAGGACCACTATGGCTACACCTTC

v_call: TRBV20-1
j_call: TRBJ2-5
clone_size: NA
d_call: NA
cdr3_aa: CSVVKQETQYF
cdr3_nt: TGCAGTGTCGTCAAACAAGAGACCCAGTACTTC

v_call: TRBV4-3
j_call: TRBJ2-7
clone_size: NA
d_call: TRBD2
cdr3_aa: CASSRTSGSEQYF
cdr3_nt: TGCGCCAGCAGCCGGACTAGCGGGAGCGAGCAGTACTTC

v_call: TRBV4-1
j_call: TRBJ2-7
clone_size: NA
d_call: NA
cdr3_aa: CASSHDLGYEQYF
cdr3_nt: TGCGCCAGCAGCCACGATCTAGGGTACGAGCAGTACTTC

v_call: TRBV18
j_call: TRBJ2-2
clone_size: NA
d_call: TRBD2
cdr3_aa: CASSARLAGVAGELFF
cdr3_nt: TGTGCCAGCTCGGCCAGACTAGCGGGAGTGGCCGGGGAGCTGTTTTTT

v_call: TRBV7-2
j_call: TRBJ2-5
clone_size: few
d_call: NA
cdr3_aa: CASSVSWIQETQYF
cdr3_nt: TGTGCCAGCAGCGTTAGCTGGATCCAAGAGACCCAGTACTTC

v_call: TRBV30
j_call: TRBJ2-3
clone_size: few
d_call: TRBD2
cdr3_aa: CAWSVQLADSTDTQYF
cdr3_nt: TGTGCCTGGAGTGTACAACTAGCGGATAGCACAGATACGCAGTATTTT

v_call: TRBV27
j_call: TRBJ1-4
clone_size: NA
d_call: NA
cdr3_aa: CASSFKRGYDEKLFF
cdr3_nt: TGTGCCAGCAGTTTTAAGAGGGGGTACGATGAAAAACTGTTTTTT

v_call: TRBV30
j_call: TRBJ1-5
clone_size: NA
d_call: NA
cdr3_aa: CAWSVRTANQPQHF
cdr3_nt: TGTGCCTGGAGTGTGAGGACGGCCAATCAGCCCCAGCATTTT

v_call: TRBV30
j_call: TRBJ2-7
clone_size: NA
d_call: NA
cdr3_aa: CAWSSPRHAKYF
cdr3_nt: TGTGCCTGGAGTTCCCCGAGGCACGCTAAGTACTTC

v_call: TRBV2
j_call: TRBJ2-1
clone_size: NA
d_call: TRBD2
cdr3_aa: CASSESTSRKEQFF
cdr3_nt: TGTGCCAGCAGTGAATCGACTAGCAGGAAGGAGCAGTTCTTC

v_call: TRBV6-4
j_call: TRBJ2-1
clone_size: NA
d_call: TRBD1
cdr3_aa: CASSPGQAPYNEQFF
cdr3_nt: TGTGCCAGCAGCCCGGGACAGGCCCCTTACAATGAGCAGTTCTTC

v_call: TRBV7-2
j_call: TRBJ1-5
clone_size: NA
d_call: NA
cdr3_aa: CASSLDTGYFQPQHF
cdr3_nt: TGTGCCAGCAGCTTAGATACAGGGTATTTTCAGCCCCAGCATTTT

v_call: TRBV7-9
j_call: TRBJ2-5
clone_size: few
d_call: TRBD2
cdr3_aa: CASSPRGGSETQYF
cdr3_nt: TGTGCCAGCAGCCCCCGGGGGGGCTCAGAGACCCAGTACTTC

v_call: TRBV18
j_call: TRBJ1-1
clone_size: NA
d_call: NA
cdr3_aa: CASSLREANTEAFF
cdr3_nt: TGTGCCAGCTCACTTCGGGAAGCGAACACTGAAGCTTTCTTT

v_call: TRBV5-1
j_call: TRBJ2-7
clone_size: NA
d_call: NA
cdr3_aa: CASSLGLTGLGGEQYF
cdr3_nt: TGCGCCAGCAGCTTGGGCCTGACAGGTTTGGGTGGCGAGCAGTACTTC

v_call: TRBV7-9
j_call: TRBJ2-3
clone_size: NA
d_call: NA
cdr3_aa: CASSLVSRDTQYF
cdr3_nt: TGTGCCAGCAGCTTAGTTAGTAGGGATACGCAGTATTTT

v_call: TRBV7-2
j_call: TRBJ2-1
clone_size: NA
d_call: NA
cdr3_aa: CASSGDSEQFF
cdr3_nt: TGTGCCAGCAGCGGGGACTCTGAGCAGTTCTTC

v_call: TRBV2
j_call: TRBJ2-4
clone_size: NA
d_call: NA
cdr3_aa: CASKRKGIEYIQYF
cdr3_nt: TGTGCCAGCAAAAGAAAGGGGATCGAATACATTCAGTACTTC

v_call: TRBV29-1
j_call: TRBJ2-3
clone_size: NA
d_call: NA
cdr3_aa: CSVVVAASTDTQYF
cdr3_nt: TGCAGCGTTGTAGTGGCGGCTAGCACAGATACGCAGTATTTT

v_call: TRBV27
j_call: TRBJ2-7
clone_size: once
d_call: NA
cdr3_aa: CASSLRQGSGEQYF
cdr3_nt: TGTGCCAGCAGTTTGCGCCAGGGGTCCGGCGAGCAGTACTTC

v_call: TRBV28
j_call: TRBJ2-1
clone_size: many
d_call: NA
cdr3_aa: CASRFTVYNEQFF
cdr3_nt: TGTGCCAGCCGTTTCACCGTTTACAATGAGCAGTTCTTC

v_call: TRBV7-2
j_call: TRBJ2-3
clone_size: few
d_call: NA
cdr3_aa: CASSFGRYTDTQYF
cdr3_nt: TGTGCCAGCAGCTTTGGCAGATACACAGATACGCAGTATTTT

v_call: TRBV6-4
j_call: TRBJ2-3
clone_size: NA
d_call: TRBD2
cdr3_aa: CASRSGNTQYF
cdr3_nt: TGTGCCAGCAGGAGCGGGAATACGCAGTATTTT

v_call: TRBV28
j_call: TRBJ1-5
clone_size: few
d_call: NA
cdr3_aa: CASRSSNQPQHF
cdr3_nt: TGTGCCAGCAGGTCTAGCAATCAGCCCCAGCATTTT

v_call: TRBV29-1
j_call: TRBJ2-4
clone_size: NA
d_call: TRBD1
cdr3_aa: CSGGQLAKNIQYF
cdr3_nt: TGCAGCGGGGGACAGCTAGCCAAAAACATTCAGTACTTC

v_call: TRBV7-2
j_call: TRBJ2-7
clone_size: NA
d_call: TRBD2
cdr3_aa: CASSLKREVLYEQYF
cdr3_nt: TGTGCCAGCAGCCTGAAGCGGGAGGTACTCTACGAGCAGTACTTC

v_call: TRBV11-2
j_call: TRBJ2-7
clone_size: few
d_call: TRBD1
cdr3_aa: CASSRTGQGAEQYF
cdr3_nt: TGTGCCAGCAGTAGGACGGGACAGGGTGCGGAGCAGTACTTC

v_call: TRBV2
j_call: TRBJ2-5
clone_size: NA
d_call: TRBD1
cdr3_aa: CASNIQGQETQYF
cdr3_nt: TGTGCCAGCAACATACAGGGGCAAGAGACCCAGTACTTC

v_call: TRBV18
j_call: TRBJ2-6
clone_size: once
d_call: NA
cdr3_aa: CASSSSEPRGANVLTF
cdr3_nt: TGTGCCAGCTCCTCCAGCGAGCCCCGGGGGGCCAACGTCCTGACTTTC

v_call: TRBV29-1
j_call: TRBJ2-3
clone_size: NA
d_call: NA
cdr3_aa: CSVETGDRADTQYF
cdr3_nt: TGCAGCGTTGAAACGGGGGATAGGGCAGATACGCAGTATTTT

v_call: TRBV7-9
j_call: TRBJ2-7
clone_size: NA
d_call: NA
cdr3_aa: CASSLASPYEQYF
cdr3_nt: TGTGCCAGCAGCTTGGCCAGTCCCTACGAGCAGTACTTC

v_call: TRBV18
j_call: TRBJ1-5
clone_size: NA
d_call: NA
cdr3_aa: CASSPGGEQPQHF
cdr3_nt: TGTGCCAGCTCACCGGGGGGGGAACAGCCCCAGCATTTT

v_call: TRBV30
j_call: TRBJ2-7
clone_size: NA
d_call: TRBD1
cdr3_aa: CAWIGDRGNEQYF
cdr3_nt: TGTGCCTGGATAGGGGACAGGGGTAACGAGCAGTACTTC

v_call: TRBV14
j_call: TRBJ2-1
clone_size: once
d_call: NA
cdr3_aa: CASSPGLPQDEQFF
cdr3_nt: TGTGCCAGCAGCCCCGGTCTTCCCCAAGATGAGCAGTTCTTC

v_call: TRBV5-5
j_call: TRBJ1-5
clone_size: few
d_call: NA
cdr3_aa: CASSPGTDNQPQHF
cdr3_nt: TGTGCCAGCAGCCCCGGGACCGACAATCAGCCCCAGCATTTT

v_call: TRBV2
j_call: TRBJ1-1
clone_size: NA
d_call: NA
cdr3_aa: CASSERPLNTEAFF
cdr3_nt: TGTGCCAGCAGTGAAAGACCGTTGAACACTGAAGCTTTCTTT